The rows below give T cell receptor beta chains drawn from one sample of a study of identical twins. TCRdb independently ran MiXCR on the 5' RACE reads; one entry per CDR3 protein. The sample lists 450,000 or so distinct CDR3 sequences, around 14% occurring once. These data were also filed under a second study, of yellow fever vaccine responses in identical twins.

Sequencing input: CD4+ T cells sorted from blood. The receptors here all came from a woman aged 18-30 years in good health. The CDR3 runs from the conserved cysteine through the conserved F or W. D genes are given only for firm matches. Some rows mark clone size as missing; the rest say once, few, many or name a class of expanded clone.

CDR3aa | CDR3nt | j_gene | d_gene | v_gene | abundance
CASSQSLDPSYEQYF | TGTGCCAGCAGCCAATCACTGGACCCTTCCTACGAGCAGTACTTC | TRBJ2-7 | NA | TRBV3-1 | few
CSASPTTRYTGELFF | TGCAGTGCTAGTCCTACTACTAGATACACCGGGGAGCTGTTTTTT | TRBJ2-2 | NA | TRBV20-1 | NA
CSARRATTYEQYF | TGCAGCGCCCGTAGGGCTACGACCTACGAGCAGTACTTC | TRBJ2-7 | NA | TRBV29-1 | many
CASSSNTDYEQYF | TGCGCCAGCAGCTCTAATACTGACTACGAGCAGTACTTC | TRBJ2-7 | NA | TRBV5-1 | NA
CSAAPPAGLSTDTQYF | TGCAGTGCTGCCCCCCCCGCAGGTCTAAGCACAGATACGCAGTATTTT | TRBJ2-3 | NA | TRBV20-1 | NA
CASSFDRNYNEQFF | TGTGCCAGCAGCTTCGACAGAAACTACAATGAGCAGTTCTTC | TRBJ2-1 | NA | TRBV7-2 | NA
CASSLVAGAISYEQYF | TGTGCCAGCAGCTTGGTAGCGGGAGCGATAAGTTACGAGCAGTACTTC | TRBJ2-7 | TRBD2 | TRBV7-2 | NA
CSANAGTGGTDTQYF | TGCAGTGCCAACGCCGGGACAGGGGGCACAGATACGCAGTATTTT | TRBJ2-3 | TRBD1 | TRBV20-1 | NA
CSATGQASYEQYF | TGCAGTGCTACGGGACAGGCATCGTACGAGCAGTACTTC | TRBJ2-7 | TRBD1 | TRBV20-1 | NA
CASREGLAQGEQFF | TGTGCCAGCAGAGAAGGTTTAGCGCAGGGGGAGCAGTTCTTC | TRBJ2-1 | NA | TRBV6-1 | NA
CASSLKMTGGPDTQYF | TGTGCCAGCAGCCTTAAGATGACAGGAGGCCCAGATACGCAGTATTTT | TRBJ2-3 | NA | TRBV5-4 | few
CASSLASGFYYEQYF | TGTGCCAGCAGCTTAGCGAGCGGATTCTACTACGAGCAGTACTTC | TRBJ2-7 | NA | TRBV7-9 | NA